This TCR beta chain was identified during a study of control samples from healthy donors and cancer patients (TCRdb year 2020). With respect to this clone: Its specific antigen is unknown. No base-level quality is on record; no much larger clone is a single base apart.

CDR1 and CDR2, looked up from the germline V gene, are SGHDT and YYEEEE. Ends trimmed: V by 2 bases, J by 4 bases; bases unmatched to a gene: 4. The CDR3 holds 14 amino acids from the cysteine to the phenylalanine. The retained sequence is limited to the CDR3, 42 bases, with the frame set at the first base. The method was the immunoSEQ multiplex PCR assay. The table comes from immuneACCESS by way of TCRdb, which keeps in-frame sequences with V and J called. Part of the clones is missing from these tables; in studies checked, under half for an unresolved V gene and the rest for unknown reasons. The sample records about 170,000 clones, 91% of which are singletons. About 1.6% of the sample goes to the ten largest clones.

The clonotype was recovered from a woman aged 25-40 years in good health. Sequencing was carried out using blood. Rearrangement joined TRBV5-6 to TRBJ2-3, with 7 central nucleotides matching TRBD2. The CDR3 in this case is CASSFWGGADTQYF. The bases read TGTGCCAGCAGCTTTTGGGGGGGTGCAGATACGCAGTATTTT.